These 19 T cell receptor beta chains share one sample of origin, sequenced in a study of Ad26.COV2.S vaccination and SARS-CoV-2 variants. As to treatment: some 19 received Ad26.COV2.S at low or high dose, single or two shots; 5 received placebo; per-sample allocation not given. All samples were drawn on day 63, counting from the first vaccine or placebo injection. This table comes from immunoSEQ multiplex PCR, and its TCRdb copy is limited to in-frame clones, with some not included. The data hold over 400,000 clones, with 89% observed a single time. Sample: peripheral blood, taken in a trial of Ad26.COV2.S vaccine versus placebo. The receptor source for this set is a person between 18 and 65 years old who received the Ad26.COV2.S COVID-19 vaccine or a placebo.

This sequence joins TRBV6-5 and TRBJ2-4, with D possibly TRBD1 on 5 matching bases. The CDR3 runs to 14 residues. V lost 10 bases, J lost 0 bases, and 13 bases lay in between. CDR1 MNHEY and CDR2 SVGAGI come from the germline V gene. The CDR3 protein is CATIRARAKNIQYF. CDR3 DNA: TGTGCCACAATCAGGGCGCGAGCCAAAAACATTCAGTACTTC.

This chain links TRBV20-1 with TRBJ2-4; D is undetermined. The CDR3 contains 11 residues. V lost 3 bases to trimming and J lost 12 bases, with 12 bases between them. Germline-derived CDR1 and CDR2 are DFQATT and SNEGSKA (reference sequence). The chain's CDR3 is CSARGSSPQYF. CDR3 bases: TGCAGTGCTAGGGGATCGTCCCCTCAGTACTTC.

The V gene is TRBV5-1, the J gene TRBJ1-4; D ambiguous. CDR1 is SGHRS, CDR2 YFSETQ, per germline. The CDR3 is 15 residues long. The germline V and J ends were trimmed by 6 bases and 7 bases, with 19 bases remaining between them. The CDR3 loop reads CASTSGGSNGEKLFF. CDR3 DNA sequence: TGCGCCAGCACCTCGGGTGGCAGCAATGGTGAAAAACTGTTTTTT.

The CDR3 protein is CASSFSGGAHEQFF. The CDR3, as DNA: TGCGCCAGCAGCTTCAGCGGGGGGGCACATGAGCAGTTCTTC. The chain employs TRBV5-1 and TRBJ2-1; TRBD2 matches at 10 bases. V was pared by 2 bases and J by 8 bases, with 4 bases of the junction left unmatched. CDR1 is SGHRS and CDR2 is YFSETQ in the germline V gene. CDR3 length: 14 residues.

This clone occurred once. This chain's CDR3 is CASSQGPGTSGGDEQFF. The CDR3 DNA reads as TGTGCCAGCAGCCAAGGGCCCGGGACTAGCGGGGGAGATGAGCAGTTCTTC. This sequence joins TRBV3-1 (or the pseudogene TRBV3-2) and TRBJ2-1, with 14 bases lining up with TRBD2. Germline-derived CDR1 and CDR2 are LGHDT and YNNKEL (reference sequence). V trimming: 1 base; J trimming: 8 bases; junction bases outside the gene matches: 7. This CDR3 comprises 17 residues.

V usage is TRBV7-2 and J usage is TRBJ2-3, with TRBD1 identical over 9 bases. The junction had 18 bases not matched to a gene; V was cut back by 4 bases and J by 4 bases. CDR3 size: 19 residues. CDR1 and CDR2 (germline): SGHTA, FQGNSA. The DNA for the CDR3 is TGTGCCAGCAGCTATTACGGGACAGGGTTTTGGTCTGGCGCAGATACGCAGTATTTT. It is translated as CASSYYGTGFWSGADTQYF.

This chain uses TRBV7-3 with TRBJ2-1; D ambiguous. Trimming took off 4 bases at V and 8 bases at J, with 12 bases between the two ends. Germline assignment: CDR1 SGHTA and CDR2 FQGTGA. The CDR3 has 13 amino acids. CDR3: CASSWARTDEQFF. Written as DNA, the CDR3 is TGTGCCAGCAGCTGGGCACGGACCGATGAGCAGTTCTTC.

This chain uses TRBV7-3 with TRBJ2-5; D gene ambiguous. Germline loops: CDR1 SGHTA, CDR2 FQGTGA. This CDR3 is built from 13 residues. V lost 5 bases and J lost 2, with 9 bases in between. Here the CDR3 DNA reads TGTGCCAGCAGCACTACAGTACAAGAGACCCAGTACTTC. It codes for CASSTTVQETQYF.

The V call is TRBV19, the J call TRBJ1-6, with 7 bases matching TRBD1. The CDR3 runs to 14 residues. From germline, CDR1 is LNHDA and CDR2 SQIVND (reference sequence). The ends lost 3 bases at V and 8 bases at J; junction bases unmatched: 4. CDR3 nucleotide sequence: TGTGCCAGTAGTATCACAGGGGTGGATTCACCCCTCCACTTT. This translates into CASSITGVDSPLHF.

The chain uses TRBV19 and TRBJ2-3; 13 bases fit TRBD2. CDR1 LNHDA and CDR2 SQIVND come from the germline V gene (reference sequence). J gave up 4 bases and V 4 bases, and 5 bases lay outside the gene matches. The CDR3 sequence is 16 residues long. CDR3 sequence: CASSSGTSGASDTQYF. The DNA of the CDR3 is TGTGCCAGTAGTAGTGGGACTAGCGGGGCATCAGATACGCAGTATTTT.

The CDR3 DNA follows: TGTGCCAGCAGCGGCCGTTACGAGGGGACTGAAGCTTTCTTT. This codes for CASSGRYEGTEAFF. The chain is built from TRBV9 and TRBJ1-1; D might be TRBD1 (5 bases). Germline CDR1 is SGDLS and CDR2 is YYNGEE. V was cut by 3 bases and J by 5 bases, with 14 bases left in between. This CDR3 spans 14 amino acids.

The chain joins TRBV19 to TRBJ2-3; D tentatively reads TRBD1 or TRBD2 (5 bases each). Trimming took 3 bases from V and 4 from J, leaving 14 bases between them. CDR1 is LNHDA and CDR2 is SQIVND in the germline V gene (reference sequence). CDR3 length: 15 amino acids. CDR3 in DNA: TGTGCCAGTAGTATGAGGGGAATTTCCCCAGATACGCAGTATTTT. This translates into CASSMRGISPDTQYF.

This chain uses TRBV30 with TRBJ2-7; tentative D call: TRBD1 (6 bases). The CDR3 loop spans 14 amino acids. Germline values: CDR1 GTSNPN, CDR2 SVGIG (reference sequence). V dropped 8 bases and J dropped 2 bases, with 19 bases sitting between them. CDR3 amino acids: CAGSHTGWTYEQYF. In DNA, the CDR3 is TGTGCCGGGTCTCATACAGGGTGGACCTACGAGCAGTACTTC.

The chain has TRBV18 and TRBJ1-1; D is ambiguous. Trimming removed 1 base from V and 0 bases from J, with 9 bases in between. Germline CDR1 is KGHSH and CDR2 is LQKENI. The CDR3 sequence is 15 residues long. CDR3 coding DNA: TGTGCCAGCTCACCACGGGCACAGATGAACACTGAAGCTTTCTTT. Translated: CASSPRAQMNTEAFF.

This clone appeared a few times. The genes are TRBV2 and TRBJ2-7; no reliable D call. The CDR3 has 12 amino acids. The V end was cut by 6 bases, the J end by 4 bases, with 10 bases between. From germline, CDR1 is SNHLY and CDR2 FYNNEI. The CDR3 sequence is CASSSTRYEQYV. The CDR3 region has the DNA TGTGCCAGCAGCTCTACCCGGTACGAGCAGTACGTC.

This chain links TRBV6-2 or TRBV6-3 with TRBJ1-1; a possible D gene is TRBD1 (5 bases). CDR1 MNHEY and CDR2 SVGEGT come from the germline V gene. The CDR3 totals 16 residues. Trimming stripped 2 bases from V and 1 base from J, with 14 bases between. The CDR3 bases are TGTGCCAGCAGTTACGGCGCGCGTGACAGGAACACTGAAGCTTTCTTT. It specifies CASSYGARDRNTEAFF.

The V call is TRBV2, the J call TRBJ2-5; TRBD1 agrees at 8 bases. The germline V gene has CDR1 SNHLY and CDR2 FYNNEI. The trim removed 6 bases at V and 2 bases at J, leaving 8 bases unmatched. The CDR3 sequence is 15 residues long. Written as DNA, the CDR3 is TGTGCCAGCAGACAGATGAGGACAGGGCAAGAGACCCAGTACTTC. Translation: CASRQMRTGQETQYF.

The chain couples TRBV7-8 to TRBJ2-7; TRBD1 might be the D (6 bases). V was pared by 1 base and J by 0 bases, with 19 bases between. From germline, CDR1 is SGHVS and CDR2 FQNEAQ. CDR3 length: 18 amino acids. DNA of the CDR3: TGTGCCAGCAGCTTAGGGATACAGGGATTGGGGAGCTCCTACGAGCAGTACTTC. Translation gives CASSLGIQGLGSSYEQYF.

CDR3 amino acids: CASSQDGGRNTEAFF. The DNA of the CDR3 is TGTGCCAGCAGCCAAGATGGGGGGAGGAACACTGAAGCTTTCTTT. The chain has TRBV4-2 and TRBJ1-1; a weak D match, TRBD1 (5 bases). Germline assignment: CDR1 LGHNA and CDR2 YNFKEQ. V gave up 0 bases and J gave up 1 base, with 9 bases separating them. The CDR3 has 15 amino acids.